The 11 T cell receptor beta chains reported below all come from one sample, sequenced in a study of cytomegalovirus exposure and HLA in healthy donors. PCR used 60 Vbeta primers and 13 Jbeta primers. TCRdb's table, derived via immunoSEQ multiplex PCR, lists solely in-frame clones and lacks some. The sample has some 110,000 clones, roughly 73% seen once. The sequencing input was PBMCs. These receptors were collected from a woman under 40 in good health and CMV-seronegative.

The chain carries TRBV29-1 and TRBJ2-1; 9 bases fit TRBD1. Looked up from germline, CDR1 is SQVTM and CDR2 is ANQGSEA. This CDR3 is built from 16 residues. Trimming at V came to 6 bases and at J to 6 bases, leaving 15 bases not matched to a gene. In DNA form, the CDR3 reads TGCAGCGTAGGCAATGACGGGGACAGGGTCTCCAATGAGCAGTTCTTC. Amino acids: CSVGNDGDRVSNEQFF.

The rearrangement links TRBV10-1 to TRBJ2-1; D may be TRBD1 (6 bases). The CDR3 sequence is 13 residues long. Trimming cost V 4 bases and J 8 bases, with 12 bases left between them. The germline V gene has CDR1 WNHNN and CDR2 SYGVQD (reference sequence). CDR3 DNA: TGCGCCAGCAGTGGACATACAGGGTATGAGCAGTTCTTC. It codes for CASSGHTGYEQFF.

V and J are TRBV7-9 and TRBJ2-1, with D hard to call. Germline V gene lookup returns CDR1 SEHNR and CDR2 FQNEAQ (reference sequence). V gave up 3 bases and J gave up 8 bases, with 11 bases separating them. The CDR3 loop spans 13 amino acids. CDR3 protein: CASSLGGDYEQFF. The DNA of the CDR3 is TGTGCCAGCAGCTTGGGTGGAGACTATGAGCAGTTCTTC.

This clone was counted between two and nine times. The rearrangement links TRBV7-6 to TRBJ1-3; TRBD1 matches 8 bases. CDR1 and CDR2 from the germline V gene are SGHVS and FNYEAQ. V was clipped by 5 bases and J by 4 bases; unmatched bases: 7. The CDR3 loop spans 15 amino acids. CDR3 coding DNA: TGTGCCAGCAGCGACCAGGGGGCGCCCGGAAACACCATATATTTT. This translates into CASSDQGAPGNTIYF.

The rearrangement links TRBV7-8 to TRBJ2-5, with 9 bases lining up with TRBD2. V dropped 1 base and J dropped 3; count of bases not matched to a gene: 6. This CDR3 has 16 residues. Germline lookup yields CDR1 SGHVS and CDR2 FQNEAQ. CDR3 coding DNA: TGTGCCAGCAGCTTAGGCGGGAGGGCCGGAGAAGAGACCCAGTACTTC. Protein sequence: CASSLGGRAGEETQYF.

This rearrangement joins TRBV28 to TRBJ1-4, with unresolved D. CDR1 MDHEN and CDR2 SYDVKM come from the germline V gene. This CDR3 comprises 13 residues. V lost 10 bases and J 0 bases, leaving 9 bases between the germline ends. CDR3 residues: CAITGATNEKLFF. The CDR3 nucleotides read TGTGCCATAACCGGAGCAACTAATGAAAAACTGTTTTTT.

CDR3 nucleotides: TGCGCCAGCAGCCAAGGGACTAGCAGGAGGCTAGATACGCAGTATTTT. Its protein product is CASSQGTSRRLDTQYF. V and J are TRBV4-3 and TRBJ2-3; the match to TRBD2 covers 8 bases. The CDR3 sequence is 16 residues long. The J segment lost 5 bases and the V segment lost 1 base, leaving 8 bases of the junction unmatched. Per the germline V gene, CDR1 is LGHNA and CDR2 is YSLEER.

The V gene is TRBV6-1, the J gene TRBJ1-5; tentatively, D is TRBD1 (5 bases). V lost 3 bases, J lost 0 bases, and 9 bases lay in between. Germline CDR1 MNHNS, CDR2 SASEGT. The CDR3 loop spans 15 amino acids. DNA for the CDR3: TGTGCCAGCAGTGAGGGGCCCTATAGCAATCAGCCCCAGCATTTT. Translation gives CASSEGPYSNQPQHF.

The gene calls are TRBV10-1 and TRBJ2-3; maybe TRBD2 (6 bases). With 7 bases removed from V and 6 bases from J, the gap between germline ends came to 17 bases. Germline V gene data show CDR1 as WNHNN and CDR2 as SYGVQD (reference sequence). The CDR3 loop spans 14 amino acids. The CDR3 spells CASKDGSNRDTQYF. DNA of the CDR3: TGCGCCAGCAAGGACGGGAGTAATCGGGATACGCAGTATTTT.

The chain carries TRBV11-2 and TRBJ2-1; D perhaps matches TRBD1 (5 bases). The CDR3 covers 11 residues. The ends were cut back, 2 bases at V and 13 bases at J, with 9 bases in the middle. Germline lookup yields CDR1 SGHAT and CDR2 FQNNGV. The CDR3 is CASSLQQGQFF. Written as DNA, the CDR3 is TGTGCCAGCAGCTTACAGCAGGGACAGTTCTTC.

This sequence joins TRBV28 and TRBJ1-1; no clear D. V was clipped by 7 bases and J by 9 bases, with 12 bases between them. Germline lookup yields CDR1 MDHEN and CDR2 SYDVKM. CDR3 length equals 11 residues. CDR3: CASIWGGKAFF. The CDR3 nucleotides read TGTGCCAGCATCTGGGGAGGGAAAGCTTTCTTT.